A single sample gave rise to the 9 T cell receptor beta chains below, sequenced in a study of T-cell memory formation after mild COVID-19. TCRdb used MiXCR to reprocess the 5' RACE reads, holding one entry per CDR3 protein. The profile shows around 300,000 distinct CDR3 sequences, 15% to 20% of them singletons. Sequencing was done on a sample of PBMCs or a T cell subset sorted from them (not recorded which). The receptors come from a man younger than 30 who had mild COVID-19 (a few samples of this study predate the infection). Cell type and time point are not known.

The chain combines TRBV9 with TRBJ2-3; TRBD2 matches 13 bases. This CDR3 contains 18 residues. V trimming: 0 bases; J trimming: 0 bases; junction bases outside the gene matches: 4. The germline gives CDR1 SGDLS, CDR2 YYNGEE. CDR3 region: CASSVGLAGGQSTDTQYF. DNA of the CDR3: TGTGCCAGCAGCGTAGGACTAGCGGGGGGCCAAAGCACAGATACGCAGTATTTT.

The gene calls are TRBV6-5 and TRBJ2-7; D not resolved. The CDR3 has 13 amino acids. Trimming stripped 2 bases from V and 7 bases from J, with 12 bases between. CDR1 is MNHEY, CDR2 SVGAGI, per germline. CDR3 amino acids: CASSYGPSQEQYV. CDR3 nucleotide sequence: TGTGCCAGCAGTTACGGGCCGTCGCAGGAGCAGTACGTC.

This clonotype was observed a handful of times. CDR3 in amino acids: CSAIETPQRTGENSPLHF. In nucleotides, the CDR3 is TGCAGTGCTATTGAGACGCCGCAACGGACAGGGGAGAATTCACCCCTCCACTTT. The V gene is TRBV20-1, the J gene TRBJ1-6; 9 bases line up with TRBD1. CDR1 is DFQATT and CDR2 is SNEGSKA in the germline V gene (reference sequence). V lost 4 bases, J lost 7 bases, and 17 bases stayed unmatched. CDR3 length equals 18 residues.

The chain has TRBV19 and TRBJ2-1; 11 bases agree with TRBD1. The CDR3 contains 15 residues. Germline assignment: CDR1 LNHDA and CDR2 SQIVND (reference sequence). V lost 4 bases, J lost 8 bases, and 7 bases stayed unmatched. The CDR3 DNA reads TGTGCCAGTAGTAACCCGGGACAGGGGGTATATGAGCAGTTCTTC. Translating gives CASSNPGQGVYEQFF.

This chain joins TRBV5-1 and TRBJ2-1, with a possible D match to TRBD1 (6 bases). Per the germline V gene, CDR1 is SGHRS and CDR2 is YFSETQ. Trimming shortened V by 3 bases and J by 8 bases, and 15 bases separated the two germline ends. The CDR3 has 14 residues. As DNA, the CDR3 is TGCGCCAGCAGCTCACAGGGCTTCGCTGATGAGCAGTTCTTC. Translating gives CASSSQGFADEQFF.

This clonotype was observed a few times. The chain links TRBV6-5 to TRBJ2-3; maybe TRBD1 (5 bases). There are 12 residues in the CDR3. V dropped 6 bases and J dropped 5 bases, with 9 bases sitting between them. Germline V lookup: CDR1 MNHEY, CDR2 SVGAGI. Written as DNA, the CDR3 is TGTGCCAGCAGCAACCAGGGAGATACGCAGTATTTT. Its protein is CASSNQGDTQYF.

The chain couples TRBV7-9 to TRBJ2-1, with 9 positions matching TRBD2. The CDR3 runs to 15 residues. Trimming removed 3 bases from V and 5 bases from J; junction bases left unmatched: 5. Germline CDR1 SEHNR, CDR2 FQNEAQ (reference sequence). The CDR3 DNA reads TGTGCCAGCAGCTTGATAGCGGGGGTGAACAATGAGCAGTTCTTC. Protein sequence: CASSLIAGVNNEQFF. The full variable domain, rest sourced from reference TRBV7-9 and TRBJ2-1, is DTGVSQNPRHKITKRGQNVTFRCDPISEHNRLYWYRQTLGQGPEFLTYFQNEAQLEKSRLLSDRFSAERPKGSFSTLEIQRTEQGDSAMYLCASSLIAGVNNEQFFGPGTRLTVL.

This chain connects TRBV3-1 to TRBJ2-7; D ambiguous. The germline V and J ends were trimmed by 0 bases and 2 bases, with 8 bases remaining between them. The length of the CDR3 is 14 residues. Germline-derived CDR1 and CDR2 are LGHDT and YNNKEL (reference sequence). CDR3 loop: CASSQDASPYEQYF. The CDR3 DNA follows: TGTGCCAGCAGCCAAGATGCCAGTCCCTACGAGCAGTACTTC.

This clonotype has just a few counts. This chain links TRBV6-5 with TRBJ2-3; 8 bases agree with TRBD1. Germline-derived CDR1 and CDR2 are MNHEY and SVGAGI. The length of the CDR3 is 16 residues. V was clipped by 6 bases and J by 0 bases; unmatched bases: 8. Written as DNA, the CDR3 is TGTGCCAGCAGACAAATCCAGGGGGCTAGCACAGATACGCAGTATTTT. Its protein product is CASRQIQGASTDTQYF.